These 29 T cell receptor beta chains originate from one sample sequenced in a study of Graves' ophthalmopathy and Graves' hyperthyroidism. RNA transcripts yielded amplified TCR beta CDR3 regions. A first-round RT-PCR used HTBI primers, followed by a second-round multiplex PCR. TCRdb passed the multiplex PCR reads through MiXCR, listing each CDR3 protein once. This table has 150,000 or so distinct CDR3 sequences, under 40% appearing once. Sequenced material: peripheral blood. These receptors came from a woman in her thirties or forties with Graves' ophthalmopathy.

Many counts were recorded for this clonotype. Here the CDR3 reads CATSREGAGANVLTF. The CDR3 bases are TGTGCCACCAGCAGAGAGGGGGCTGGGGCCAACGTCCTGACTTTC. V and J are TRBV15 and TRBJ2-6; D possibly uses TRBD1 or TRBD2 (5 bases each). The CDR3 has 15 amino acids. Per the germline V gene, CDR1 is LNHNV and CDR2 is YYDKDF (reference sequence). Trimming took 0 bases from V and 2 from J, leaving 5 bases between them. The whole variable domain, filled in from reference TRBV15 and TRBJ2-6, reads DAMVIQNPRYQVTQFGKPVTLSCSQTLNHNVMYWYQQKSSQAPKLLFHYYDKDFNNEADTPDNFQSRRPNTSFCFLDIRSPGLGDTAMYLCATSREGAGANVLTFGAGSRLTVL.

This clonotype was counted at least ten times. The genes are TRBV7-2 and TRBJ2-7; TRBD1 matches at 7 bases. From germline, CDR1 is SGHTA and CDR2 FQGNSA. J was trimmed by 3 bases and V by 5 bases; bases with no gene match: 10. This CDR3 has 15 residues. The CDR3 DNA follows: TGTGCCAGCAGCAGGGGGACAGCATTCGGCTACGAGCAGTACTTC. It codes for CASSRGTAFGYEQYF. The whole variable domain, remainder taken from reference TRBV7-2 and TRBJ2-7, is GAGVSQSPSNKVTEKGKDVELRCDPISGHTALYWYRQSLGQGLEFLIYFQGNSAPDKSGLPSDRFSAERTGGSVSTLTIQRTQQEDSAVYLCASSRGTAFGYEQYFGPGTRLTVT.

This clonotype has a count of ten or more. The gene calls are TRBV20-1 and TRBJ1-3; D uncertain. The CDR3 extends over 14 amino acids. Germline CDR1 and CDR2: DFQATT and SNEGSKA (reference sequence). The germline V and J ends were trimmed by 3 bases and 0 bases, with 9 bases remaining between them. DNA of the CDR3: TGCAGTGCTAGTAGTTCGTCCTCTGGAAACACCATATATTTT. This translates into CSASSSSSGNTIYF.

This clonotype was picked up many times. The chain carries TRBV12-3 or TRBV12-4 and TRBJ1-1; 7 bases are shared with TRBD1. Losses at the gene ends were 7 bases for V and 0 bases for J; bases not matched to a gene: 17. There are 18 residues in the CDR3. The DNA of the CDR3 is TGTGCCAGCACTCCGCAGGGACAGAGCATAACAATGAACACTGAAGCTTTCTTT. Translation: CASTPQGQSITMNTEAFF.

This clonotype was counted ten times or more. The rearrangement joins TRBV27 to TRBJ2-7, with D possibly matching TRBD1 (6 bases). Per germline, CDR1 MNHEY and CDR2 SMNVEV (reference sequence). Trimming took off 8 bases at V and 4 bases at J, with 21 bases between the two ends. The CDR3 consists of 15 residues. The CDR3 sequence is CASGKQGWEIYEQYF. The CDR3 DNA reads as TGTGCCAGCGGAAAACAGGGATGGGAGATATACGAGCAGTACTTC.

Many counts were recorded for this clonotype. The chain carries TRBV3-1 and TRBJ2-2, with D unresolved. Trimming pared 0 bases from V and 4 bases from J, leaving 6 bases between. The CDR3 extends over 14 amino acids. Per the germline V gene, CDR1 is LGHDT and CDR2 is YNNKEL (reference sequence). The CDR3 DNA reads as TGTGCCAGCAGCCAAGATTGGGGCACCGGGGAGCTGTTTTTT. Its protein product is CASSQDWGTGELFF.

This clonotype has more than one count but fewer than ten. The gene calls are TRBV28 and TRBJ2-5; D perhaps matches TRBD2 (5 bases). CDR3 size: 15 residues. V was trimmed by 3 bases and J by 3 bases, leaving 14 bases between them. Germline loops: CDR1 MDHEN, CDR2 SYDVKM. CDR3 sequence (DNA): TGTGCCAGCAGTTTTCGGCGGGTGGTCGAAGAGACCCAGTACTTC. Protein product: CASSFRRVVEETQYF.

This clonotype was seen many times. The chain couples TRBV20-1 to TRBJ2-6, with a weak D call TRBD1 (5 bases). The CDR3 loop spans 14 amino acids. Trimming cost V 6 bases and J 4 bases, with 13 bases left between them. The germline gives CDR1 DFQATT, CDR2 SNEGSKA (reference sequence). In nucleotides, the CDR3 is TGCAGTGCCAATTCAGGGTCAGGGGCCAACGTCCTGACTTTC. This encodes CSANSGSGANVLTF.

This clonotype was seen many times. The CDR3, as DNA: TGTGCCAGCAGCCCAGGCCCTGGGGGGACCCAGTACTTC. Protein: CASSPGPGGTQYF. J is TRBJ2-5 and V is TRBV7-3; D may match TRBD1 or TRBD2 (5 bases each). The V end lost 5 bases, the J end lost 7 bases, and 14 bases lay between the germline ends. The germline gives CDR1 SGHTA, CDR2 FQGTGA. This CDR3 is built from 13 residues. Complete variable domain (other parts from reference TRBV7-3 and TRBJ2-5): GAGVSQTPSNKVTEKGKYVELRCDPISGHTALYWYRQSLGQGPEFLIYFQGTGAADDSGLPNDRFFAVRPEGSVSTLKIQRTERGDSAVYLCASSPGPGGTQYFGPGTRLLVL.

CDR3 sequence (DNA): TGTGCCAGCAAGATGGGACAGGGGGTTTCCTACGAGCAGTACTTC. Its protein is CASKMGQGVSYEQYF. V is TRBV28 and J is TRBJ2-7; 11 nucleotides match TRBD1. The CDR3 is 15 residues long. Looked up from germline, CDR1 is MDHEN and CDR2 is SYDVKM. The J segment lost 1 base and the V segment lost 7 bases, leaving 6 bases of the junction unmatched.

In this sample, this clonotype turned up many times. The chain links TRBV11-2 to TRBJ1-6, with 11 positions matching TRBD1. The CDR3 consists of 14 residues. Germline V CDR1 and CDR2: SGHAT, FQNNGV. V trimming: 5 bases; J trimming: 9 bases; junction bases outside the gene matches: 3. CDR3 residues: CASSTGQGASPLHF. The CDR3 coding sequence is TGTGCCAGCAGCACAGGACAGGGGGCTTCACCCCTCCACTTT.

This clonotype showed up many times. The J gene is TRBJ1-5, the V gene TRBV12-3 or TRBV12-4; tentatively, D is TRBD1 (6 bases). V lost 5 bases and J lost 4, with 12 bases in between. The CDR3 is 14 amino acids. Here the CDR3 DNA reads TGTGCCAGCAGTACGACAGGACGGAATCAGCCCCAGCATTTT. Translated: CASSTTGRNQPQHF.

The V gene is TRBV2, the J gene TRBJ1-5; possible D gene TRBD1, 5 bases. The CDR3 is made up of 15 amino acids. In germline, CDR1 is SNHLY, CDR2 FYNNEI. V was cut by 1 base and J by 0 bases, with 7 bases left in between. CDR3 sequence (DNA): TGTGCCAGCAGTGAAGGGGGGGTTAGCAATCAGCCCCAGCATTTT. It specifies CASSEGGVSNQPQHF.

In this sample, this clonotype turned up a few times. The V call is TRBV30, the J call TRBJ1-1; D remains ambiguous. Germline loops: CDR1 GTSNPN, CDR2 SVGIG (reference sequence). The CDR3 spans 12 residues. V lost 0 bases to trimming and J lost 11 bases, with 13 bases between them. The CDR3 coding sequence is TGTGCCTGGAGTGTGTGGGAATTCGACGCTTTCTTT. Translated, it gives CAWSVWEFDAFF.

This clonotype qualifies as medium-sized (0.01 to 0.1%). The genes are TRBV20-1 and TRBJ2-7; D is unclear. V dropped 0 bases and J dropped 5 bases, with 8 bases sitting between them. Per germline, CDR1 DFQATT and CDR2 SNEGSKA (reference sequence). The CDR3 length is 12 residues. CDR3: CSAREDGNEQYF. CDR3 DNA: TGCAGTGCTAGAGAAGACGGCAACGAGCAGTACTTC.

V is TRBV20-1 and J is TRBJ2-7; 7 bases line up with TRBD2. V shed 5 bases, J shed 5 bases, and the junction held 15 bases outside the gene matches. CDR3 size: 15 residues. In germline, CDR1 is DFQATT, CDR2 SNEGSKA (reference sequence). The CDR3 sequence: CSAPGPAGSVHEQYF. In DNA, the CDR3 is TGCAGTGCTCCTGGACCAGCGGGAAGTGTCCACGAGCAGTACTTC.

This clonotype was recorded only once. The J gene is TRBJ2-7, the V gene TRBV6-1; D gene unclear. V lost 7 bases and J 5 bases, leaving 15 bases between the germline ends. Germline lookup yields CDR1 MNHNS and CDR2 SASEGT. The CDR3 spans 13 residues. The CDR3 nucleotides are TGTGCCAGCACCAGATTACTGAGCGACGAGCAGTACTTC. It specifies CASTRLLSDEQYF.

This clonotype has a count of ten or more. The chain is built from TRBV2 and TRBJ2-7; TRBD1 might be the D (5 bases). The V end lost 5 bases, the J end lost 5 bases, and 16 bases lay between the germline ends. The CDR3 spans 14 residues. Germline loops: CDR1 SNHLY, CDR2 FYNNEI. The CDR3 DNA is TGTGCCAGCAGTTATTTGGCAGGGATGAACGAGCAGTACTTC. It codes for CASSYLAGMNEQYF.

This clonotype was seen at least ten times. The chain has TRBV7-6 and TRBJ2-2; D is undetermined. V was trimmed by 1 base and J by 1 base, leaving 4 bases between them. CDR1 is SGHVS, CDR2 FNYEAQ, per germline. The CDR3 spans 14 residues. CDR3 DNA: TGTGCCAGCAGCTTAGAGGGGAACACCGGGGAGCTGTTTTTT. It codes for CASSLEGNTGELFF.

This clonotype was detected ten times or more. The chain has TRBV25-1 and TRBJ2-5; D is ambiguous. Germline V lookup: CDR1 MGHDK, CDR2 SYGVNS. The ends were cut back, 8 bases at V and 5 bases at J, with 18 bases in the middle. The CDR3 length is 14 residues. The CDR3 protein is CASPNLGFGETQYF. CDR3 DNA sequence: TGTGCCAGCCCCAATTTGGGTTTCGGCGAGACCCAGTACTTC.

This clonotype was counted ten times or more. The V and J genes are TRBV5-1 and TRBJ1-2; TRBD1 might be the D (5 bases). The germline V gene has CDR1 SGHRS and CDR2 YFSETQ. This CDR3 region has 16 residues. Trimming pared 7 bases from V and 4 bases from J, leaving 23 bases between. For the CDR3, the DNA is TGCGCCAGCCGGGACCTTGGAAAGGCCACAATCTATGGCTACACCTTC. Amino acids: CASRDLGKATIYGYTF.

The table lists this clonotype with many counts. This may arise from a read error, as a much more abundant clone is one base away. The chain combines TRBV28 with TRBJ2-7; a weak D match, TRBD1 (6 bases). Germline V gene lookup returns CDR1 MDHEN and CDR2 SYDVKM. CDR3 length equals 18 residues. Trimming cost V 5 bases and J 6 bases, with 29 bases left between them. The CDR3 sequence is CASSRTTSGAPVEVEQYF. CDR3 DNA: TGTGCCAGCAGTCGAACTACCTCAGGGGCCCCGGTTGAGGTCGAGCAGTACTTC.

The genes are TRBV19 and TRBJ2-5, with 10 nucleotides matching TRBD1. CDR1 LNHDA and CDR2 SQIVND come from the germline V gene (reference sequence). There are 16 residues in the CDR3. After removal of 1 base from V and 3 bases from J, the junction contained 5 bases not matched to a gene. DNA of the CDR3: TGTGCCAGTAGTATAGGATCGGGGACAGGGGAAGAGACCCAGTACTTC. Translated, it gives CASSIGSGTGEETQYF.

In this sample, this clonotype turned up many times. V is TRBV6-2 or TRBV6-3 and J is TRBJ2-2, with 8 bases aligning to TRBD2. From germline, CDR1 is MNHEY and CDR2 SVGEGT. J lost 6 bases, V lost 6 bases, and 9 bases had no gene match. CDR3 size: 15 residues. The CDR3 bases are TGTGCCAGCAGCCCCCCTCATAGCGGGGCCGGGGAGCTGTTTTTT. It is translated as CASSPPHSGAGELFF.

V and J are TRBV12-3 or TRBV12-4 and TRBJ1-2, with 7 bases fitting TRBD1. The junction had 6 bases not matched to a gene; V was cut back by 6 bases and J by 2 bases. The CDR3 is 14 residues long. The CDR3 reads CASSPQGENYGYTF. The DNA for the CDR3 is TGTGCCAGCAGCCCCCAGGGGGAGAACTATGGCTACACCTTC.

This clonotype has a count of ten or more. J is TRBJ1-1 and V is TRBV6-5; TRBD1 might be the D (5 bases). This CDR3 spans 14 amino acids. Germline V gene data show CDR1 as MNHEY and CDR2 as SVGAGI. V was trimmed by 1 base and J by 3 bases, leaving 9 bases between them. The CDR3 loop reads CASSYWDGYTEAFF. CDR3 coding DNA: TGTGCCAGCAGTTACTGGGACGGCTACACTGAAGCTTTCTTT.

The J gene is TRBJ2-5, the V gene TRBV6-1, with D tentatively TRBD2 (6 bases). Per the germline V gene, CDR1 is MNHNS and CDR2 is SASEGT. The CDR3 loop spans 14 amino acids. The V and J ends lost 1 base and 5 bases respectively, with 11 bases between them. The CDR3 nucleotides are TGTGCCAGCAGTGAAGGGTCTAGCGTCGAGACCCAGTACTTC. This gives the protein CASSEGSSVETQYF.

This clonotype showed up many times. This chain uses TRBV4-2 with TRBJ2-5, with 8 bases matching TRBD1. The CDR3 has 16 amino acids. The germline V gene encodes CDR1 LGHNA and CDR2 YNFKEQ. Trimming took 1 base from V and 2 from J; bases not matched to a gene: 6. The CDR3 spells CASSQGAGGQQETQYF. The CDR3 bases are TGTGCCAGCAGCCAAGGGGCAGGGGGCCAACAAGAGACCCAGTACTTC.

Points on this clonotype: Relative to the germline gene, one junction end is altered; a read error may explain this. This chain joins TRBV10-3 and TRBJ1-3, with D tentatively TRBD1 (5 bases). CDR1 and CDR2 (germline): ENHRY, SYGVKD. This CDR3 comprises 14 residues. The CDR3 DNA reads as TGCGCCTCGACCCGGGGCTTCTCTGGAAACACCATATATTTT. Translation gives CASTRGFSGNTIYF.